These 15 T cell receptor beta chains were sequenced from one sample in a study of blood T cell repertoires in COVID-19. The repertoire was sequenced with immunoSEQ multiplex PCR; TCRdb's copy has only in-frame clones and lacks some. This sample has some 220,000 clones; around nine tenths occur once, and the top ten carry approximately 12%. Source material: peripheral blood. The receptor source for this set is a woman younger than 30 who had recovered from COVID-19.

V is TRBV4-1 and J is TRBJ1-1; 7 bases line up with TRBD1. CDR3 size: 14 residues. Germline assignment: CDR1 MGHRA and CDR2 YSYEKL. The V segment lost 6 bases and the J segment 0 bases; nucleotides outside the gene matches: 4. Here the CDR3 DNA reads TGCGCCAGCAGTCGGGACAGAATGAACACTGAAGCTTTCTTT. This sequence encodes CASSRDRMNTEAFF.

This clone was counted once. V gene TRBV14 combines with J gene TRBJ2-1, with D possibly TRBD2 on 5 matching bases. Per germline, CDR1 SGHDN and CDR2 FVKESK. Trimming cost V 4 bases and J 10 bases, with 17 bases left between them. This CDR3 spans 14 amino acids. CDR3 nucleotide sequence: TGTGCCAGCAGCCCCTCTATGAGGGATAAAGAGCAGTTCTTC. Amino acids: CASSPSMRDKEQFF.

This clone was found once. This chain uses TRBV6-6 with TRBJ2-2; no clear D gene. Germline V CDR1 and CDR2: MNHNY, SVGAGI (reference sequence). V lost 2 bases, J lost 10 bases, and 14 bases lay in between. This CDR3 has 14 amino acids. The CDR3 region is CASSYRVAPPELFF. For the CDR3, the DNA is TGTGCCAGCAGTTACCGGGTGGCCCCCCCGGAGCTGTTTTTT.

The chain couples TRBV19 to TRBJ2-2; D is perhaps TRBD1 (6 bases). V was cut by 6 bases and J by 1 base, with 15 bases left in between. The germline V gene has CDR1 LNHDA and CDR2 SQIVND (reference sequence). The CDR3 loop spans 16 amino acids. CDR3 in amino acids: CASSHYGQLNTGELFF. In nucleotides, the CDR3 is TGTGCCAGTAGCCATTACGGACAGCTGAACACCGGGGAGCTGTTTTTT.

The chain combines TRBV6-4 with TRBJ2-3; 9 nucleotides line up with TRBD2. The CDR3 has 18 amino acids. V was pared by 5 bases and J by 0 bases, with 12 bases of the junction left unmatched. The germline V gene has CDR1 MRHNA and CDR2 SNTAGT. The CDR3 nucleotides are TGTGCCAGCAGTCTCTCCTTTATTAGCGGGAGTAGCACAGATACGCAGTATTTT. Its translation: CASSLSFISGSSTDTQYF.

The V call is TRBV5-5, the J call TRBJ1-1; no firm D call. Germline CDR1 and CDR2: SGHKS and YYEKEE (reference sequence). The CDR3 sequence is 14 residues long. V gave up 0 bases and J gave up 0 bases, with 6 bases separating them. CDR3: CASSLATLNTEAFF. CDR3 nucleotides: TGTGCCAGCAGCTTGGCCACTCTGAACACTGAAGCTTTCTTT.

This chain uses TRBV30 with TRBJ1-5; 8 positions agree with TRBD1. The trim removed 6 bases at V and 7 bases at J, leaving 8 bases unmatched. The CDR3 consists of 13 residues. CDR1 is GTSNPN and CDR2 is SVGIG in the germline V gene (reference sequence). The CDR3 loop is CACSQGARQPQHF. For the CDR3, the DNA is TGTGCCTGCTCGCAGGGGGCGCGGCAGCCCCAGCATTTT.

The J gene is TRBJ1-5, the V gene TRBV6-1; a weak D match, TRBD1 (5 bases). The V end was cut by 5 bases, the J end by 4 bases, with 15 bases between. Per the germline V gene, CDR1 is MNHNS and CDR2 is SASEGT. CDR3 length: 15 residues. CDR3 sequence reads: CASSFGRGLNQPQHF. CDR3 in DNA: TGTGCCAGCAGTTTTGGTAGGGGACTTAATCAGCCCCAGCATTTT.

This chain links TRBV6-6 with TRBJ1-1; 10 bases match TRBD1. The CDR3 runs to 15 residues. Germline V gene lookup returns CDR1 MNHNY and CDR2 SVGAGI (reference sequence). The junction had 6 bases not matched to a gene; V was cut back by 5 bases and J by 3 bases. CDR3 amino acids: CASSPGQGVHTEAFF. The CDR3 DNA reads TGTGCCAGCAGTCCCGGACAGGGGGTTCACACTGAAGCTTTCTTT.

J is TRBJ2-2 and V is TRBV27, with D possibly being TRBD2 (6 bases). This CDR3 comprises 13 residues. The V end was cut by 4 bases, the J end by 7 bases, with 10 bases between. The V gene's germline CDR1 is MNHEY and CDR2 SMNVEV (reference sequence). CDR3: CASSSGGFGELFF. CDR3 DNA sequence: TGTGCCAGCAGTTCCGGGGGATTCGGGGAGCTGTTTTTT.

The chain links TRBV29-1 to TRBJ2-5, with D perhaps matching TRBD2 (5 bases). CDR1 is SQVTM, CDR2 ANQGSEA, per germline. The CDR3 consists of 13 residues. The V end was cut by 7 bases, the J end by 5 bases, with 17 bases between. DNA of the CDR3: TGCAGCGATGATCGAGGACTGGGGGAGACCCAGTACTTC. This codes for CSDDRGLGETQYF.

This sequence joins TRBV6-5 and TRBJ2-3; 7 bases are a match to TRBD2. The CDR3 has 16 residues. Germline CDR1 is MNHEY and CDR2 is SVGAGI. V dropped 2 bases and J dropped 1; count of bases not matched to a gene: 6. The chain's CDR3 is CASSYVSSGRTDTQYF. In DNA form, the CDR3 reads TGTGCCAGCAGTTACGTTTCTAGCGGTCGCACAGATACGCAGTATTTT.

The CDR3 region has the DNA TGTGCCAGCAGCTCCCGACAGGGTAATGAGCAGTTCTTC. Its translation is CASSSRQGNEQFF. The rearrangement joins TRBV11-1 to TRBJ2-1, with 7 bases aligning to TRBD1. The germline CDR1 and CDR2 sequences are SGHAT and FQDESV (reference sequence). Trimming removed 4 bases from V and 7 bases from J; junction bases left unmatched: 4. The CDR3 totals 13 residues.

The gene calls are TRBV28 and TRBJ1-2, with 9 bases that match TRBD1. V gave up 8 bases and J gave up 6 bases; unmatched junction bases: 1. This CDR3 has 11 residues. The V gene's germline CDR1 is MDHEN and CDR2 SYDVKM. In nucleotides, the CDR3 is TGTGCCAGCGGGACAGGGCATGGCTACACCTTC. Residues: CASGTGHGYTF.

The rearrangement joins TRBV7-2 to TRBJ1-2, with TRBD1 matching over 8 bases. This CDR3 has 15 amino acids. J gave up 1 base and V 0 bases, and 1 base lay outside the gene matches. Germline V gene lookup returns CDR1 SGHTA and CDR2 FQGNSA. CDR3: CASSLAQGVNYGYTF. In DNA, the CDR3 is TGTGCCAGCAGCTTAGCACAGGGGGTTAACTATGGCTACACCTTC.